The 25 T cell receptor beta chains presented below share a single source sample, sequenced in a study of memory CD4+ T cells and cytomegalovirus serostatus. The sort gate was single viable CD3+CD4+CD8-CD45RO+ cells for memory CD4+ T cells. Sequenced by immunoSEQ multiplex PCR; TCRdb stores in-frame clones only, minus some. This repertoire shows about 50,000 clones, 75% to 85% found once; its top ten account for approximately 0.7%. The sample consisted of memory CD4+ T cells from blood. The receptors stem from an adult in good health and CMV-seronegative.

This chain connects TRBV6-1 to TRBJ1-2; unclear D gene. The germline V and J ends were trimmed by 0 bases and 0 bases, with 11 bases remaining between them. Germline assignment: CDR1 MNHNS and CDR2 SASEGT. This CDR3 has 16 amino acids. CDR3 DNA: TGTGCCAGCAGTGAAGCGTCGGCGCGAGCTAACTATGGCTACACCTTC. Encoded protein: CASSEASARANYGYTF.

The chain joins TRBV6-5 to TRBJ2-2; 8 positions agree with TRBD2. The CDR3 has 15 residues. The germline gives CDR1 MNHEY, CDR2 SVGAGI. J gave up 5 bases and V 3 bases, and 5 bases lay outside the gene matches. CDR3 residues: CASSYAGGGTGELFF. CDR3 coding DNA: TGTGCCAGCAGTTATGCGGGAGGAGGGACCGGGGAGCTGTTTTTT.

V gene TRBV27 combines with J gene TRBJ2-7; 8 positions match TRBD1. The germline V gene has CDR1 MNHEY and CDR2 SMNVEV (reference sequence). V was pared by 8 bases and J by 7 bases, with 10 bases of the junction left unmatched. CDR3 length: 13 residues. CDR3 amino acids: CASQRQGSPEQYF. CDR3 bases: TGTGCCAGCCAGAGACAGGGGTCCCCTGAGCAGTACTTC.

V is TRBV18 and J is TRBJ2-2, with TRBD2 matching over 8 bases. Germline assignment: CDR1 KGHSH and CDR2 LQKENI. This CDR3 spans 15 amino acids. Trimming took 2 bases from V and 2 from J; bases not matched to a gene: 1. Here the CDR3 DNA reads TGTGCCAGCTCACCAAGCGGGAGTAACACCGGGGAGCTGTTTTTT. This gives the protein CASSPSGSNTGELFF.

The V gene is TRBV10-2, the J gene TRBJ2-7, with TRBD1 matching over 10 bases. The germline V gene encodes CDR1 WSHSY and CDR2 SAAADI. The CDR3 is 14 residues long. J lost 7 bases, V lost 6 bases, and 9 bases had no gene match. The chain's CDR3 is CASRPGTGVSEQYF. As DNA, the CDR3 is TGCGCCAGCAGGCCCGGGACAGGGGTGAGTGAGCAGTACTTC.

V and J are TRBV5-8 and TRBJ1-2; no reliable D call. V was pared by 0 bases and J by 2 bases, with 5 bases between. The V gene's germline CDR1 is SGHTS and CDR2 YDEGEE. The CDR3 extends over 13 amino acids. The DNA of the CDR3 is TGTGCCAGCAGCTTGGATGTAAACTATGGCTACACCTTC. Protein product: CASSLDVNYGYTF.

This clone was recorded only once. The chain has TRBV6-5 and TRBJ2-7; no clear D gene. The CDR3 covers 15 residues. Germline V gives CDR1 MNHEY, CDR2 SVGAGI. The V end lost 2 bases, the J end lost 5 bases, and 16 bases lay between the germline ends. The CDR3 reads CASSYRAVLEHEQYF. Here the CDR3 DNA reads TGTGCCAGCAGTTACCGGGCCGTGCTCGAACACGAGCAGTACTTC.

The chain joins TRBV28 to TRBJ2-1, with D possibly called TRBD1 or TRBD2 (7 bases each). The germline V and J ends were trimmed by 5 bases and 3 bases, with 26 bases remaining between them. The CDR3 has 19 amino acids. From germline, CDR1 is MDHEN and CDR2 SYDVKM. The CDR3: CASSPLRQGIGGGYNEQFF. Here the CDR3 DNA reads TGTGCCAGCAGTCCCCTCCGACAGGGAATAGGGGGGGGCTACAATGAGCAGTTCTTC.

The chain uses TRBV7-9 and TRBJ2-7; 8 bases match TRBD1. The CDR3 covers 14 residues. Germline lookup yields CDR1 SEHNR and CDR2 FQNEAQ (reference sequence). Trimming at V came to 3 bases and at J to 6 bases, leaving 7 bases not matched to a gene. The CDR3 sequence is CASSLDRVRGEQYF. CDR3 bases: TGTGCCAGCAGCTTGGACAGGGTGAGGGGCGAGCAGTACTTC.

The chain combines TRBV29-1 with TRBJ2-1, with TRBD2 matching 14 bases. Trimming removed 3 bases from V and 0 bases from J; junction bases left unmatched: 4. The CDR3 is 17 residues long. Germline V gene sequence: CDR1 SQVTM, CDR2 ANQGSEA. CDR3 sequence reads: CSVEGLAGDSSYNEQFF. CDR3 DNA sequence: TGCAGCGTTGAGGGACTAGCGGGGGACAGCTCCTACAATGAGCAGTTCTTC.

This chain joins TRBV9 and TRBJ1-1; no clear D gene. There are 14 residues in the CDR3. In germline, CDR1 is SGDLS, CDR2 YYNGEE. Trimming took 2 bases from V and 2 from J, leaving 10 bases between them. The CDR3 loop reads CASSVGSGNTEAFF. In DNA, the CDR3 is TGTGCCAGCAGCGTTGGTTCGGGTAACACTGAAGCTTTCTTT.

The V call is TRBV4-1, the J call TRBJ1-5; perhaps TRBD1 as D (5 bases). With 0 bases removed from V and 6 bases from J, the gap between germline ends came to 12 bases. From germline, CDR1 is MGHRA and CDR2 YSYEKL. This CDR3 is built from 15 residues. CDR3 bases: TGCGCCAGCAGCCAAGACGACAGACGGTCTCAGCCCCAGCATTTT. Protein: CASSQDDRRSQPQHF.

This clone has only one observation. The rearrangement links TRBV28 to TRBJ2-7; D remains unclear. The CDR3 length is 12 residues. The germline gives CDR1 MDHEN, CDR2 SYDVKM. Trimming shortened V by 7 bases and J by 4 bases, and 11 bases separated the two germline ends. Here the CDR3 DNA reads TGTGCCAGCACGCGCGGCAGGTACGAGCAGTACTTC. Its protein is CASTRGRYEQYF.

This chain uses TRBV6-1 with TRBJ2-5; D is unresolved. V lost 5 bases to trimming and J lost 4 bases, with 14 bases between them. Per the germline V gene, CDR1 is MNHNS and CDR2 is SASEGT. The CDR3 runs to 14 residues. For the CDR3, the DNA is TGTGCCAGCAGTTTCAGGACGGTCCGAGAGACCCAGTACTTC. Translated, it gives CASSFRTVRETQYF.

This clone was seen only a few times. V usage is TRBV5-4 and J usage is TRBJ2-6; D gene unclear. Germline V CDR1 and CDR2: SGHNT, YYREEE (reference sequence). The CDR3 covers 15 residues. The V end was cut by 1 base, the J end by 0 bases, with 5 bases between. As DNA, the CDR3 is TGTGCCAGCAGCTTGTGGCTCTCTGGGGCCAACGTCCTGACTTTC. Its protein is CASSLWLSGANVLTF.

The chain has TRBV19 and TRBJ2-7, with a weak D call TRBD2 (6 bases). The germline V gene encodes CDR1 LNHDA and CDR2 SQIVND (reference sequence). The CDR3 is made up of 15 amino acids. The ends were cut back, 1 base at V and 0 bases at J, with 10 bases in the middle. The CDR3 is CASSIAVADSYEQYF. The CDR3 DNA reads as TGTGCCAGTAGTATAGCAGTAGCGGACTCCTACGAGCAGTACTTC.

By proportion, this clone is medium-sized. The CDR3 DNA sequence: TGTGCCAGCAGCGTAGCAGCACAGGGAGATGGCTACACCTTC. It yields the protein CASSVAAQGDGYTF. The chain couples TRBV9 to TRBJ1-2, with D perhaps TRBD1 (6 bases). In germline, CDR1 is SGDLS, CDR2 YYNGEE. Deletions cut 0 bases from V and 6 bases from J, with 12 bases between. The CDR3 loop spans 14 amino acids.

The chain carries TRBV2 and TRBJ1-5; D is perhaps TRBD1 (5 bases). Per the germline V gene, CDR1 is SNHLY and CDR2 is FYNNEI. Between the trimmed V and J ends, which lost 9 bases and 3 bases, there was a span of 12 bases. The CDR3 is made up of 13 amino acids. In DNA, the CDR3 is TGTGCCAGTGGGGGGGAACACAATCAGCCCCAGCATTTT. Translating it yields CASGGEHNQPQHF.

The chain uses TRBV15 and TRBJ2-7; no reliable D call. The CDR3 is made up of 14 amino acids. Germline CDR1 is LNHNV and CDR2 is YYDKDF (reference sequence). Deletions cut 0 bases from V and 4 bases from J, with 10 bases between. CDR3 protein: CATSREGREYEQYF. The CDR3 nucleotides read TGTGCCACCAGCAGAGAGGGCCGAGAATACGAGCAGTACTTC. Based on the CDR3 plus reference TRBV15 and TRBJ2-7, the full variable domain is DAMVIQNPRYQVTQFGKPVTLSCSQTLNHNVMYWYQQKSSQAPKLLFHYYDKDFNNEADTPDNFQSRRPNTSFCFLDIRSPGLGDTAMYLCATSREGREYEQYFGPGTRLTVT.

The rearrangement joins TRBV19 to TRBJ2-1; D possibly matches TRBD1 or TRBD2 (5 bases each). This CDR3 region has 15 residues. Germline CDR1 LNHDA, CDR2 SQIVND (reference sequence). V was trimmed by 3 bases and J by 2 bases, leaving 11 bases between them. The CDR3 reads CASSITGTPYNEQFF. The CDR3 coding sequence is TGTGCCAGTAGTATCACCGGGACCCCCTACAATGAGCAGTTCTTC.

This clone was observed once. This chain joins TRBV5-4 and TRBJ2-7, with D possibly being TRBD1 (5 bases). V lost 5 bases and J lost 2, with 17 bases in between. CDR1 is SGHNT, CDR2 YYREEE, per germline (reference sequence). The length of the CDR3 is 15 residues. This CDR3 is CASRKSGALTYEQYF. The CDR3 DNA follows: TGTGCCAGCAGAAAGAGTGGGGCTCTAACCTACGAGCAGTACTTC.

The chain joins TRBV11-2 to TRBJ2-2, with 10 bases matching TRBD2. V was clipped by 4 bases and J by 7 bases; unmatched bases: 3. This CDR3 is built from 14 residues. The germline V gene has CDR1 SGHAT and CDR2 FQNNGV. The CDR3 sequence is CASSSGLANGELFF. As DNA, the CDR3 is TGTGCCAGCAGCTCGGGACTAGCGAACGGGGAGCTGTTTTTT.

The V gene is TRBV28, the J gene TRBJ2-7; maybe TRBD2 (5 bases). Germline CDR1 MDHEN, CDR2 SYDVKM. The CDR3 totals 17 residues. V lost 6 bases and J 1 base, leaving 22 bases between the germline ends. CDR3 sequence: CASSPLVGRPGSYEQYF. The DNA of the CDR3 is TGTGCCAGCAGCCCCTTGGTGGGGAGACCCGGGTCCTACGAGCAGTACTTC.

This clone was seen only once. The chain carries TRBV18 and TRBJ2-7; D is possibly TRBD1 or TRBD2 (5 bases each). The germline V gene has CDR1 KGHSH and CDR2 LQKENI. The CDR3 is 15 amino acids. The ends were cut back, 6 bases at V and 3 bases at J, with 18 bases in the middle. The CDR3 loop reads CASSPEGHPNYEQYF. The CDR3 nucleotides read TGTGCCAGCTCCCCTGAGGGGCACCCCAACTACGAGCAGTACTTC.

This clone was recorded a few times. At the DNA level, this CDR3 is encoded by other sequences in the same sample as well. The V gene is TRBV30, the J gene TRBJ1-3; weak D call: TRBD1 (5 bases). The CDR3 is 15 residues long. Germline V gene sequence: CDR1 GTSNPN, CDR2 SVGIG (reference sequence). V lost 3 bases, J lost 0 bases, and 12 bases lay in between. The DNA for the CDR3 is TGTGCCTGGAGCCGGGACTCCGGCTCTGGAAACACCATATATTTT. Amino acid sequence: CAWSRDSGSGNTIYF.